Listed here are 4 T cell receptor beta chains from one sample, sequenced in a study of T cells in pancreatic ductal adenocarcinoma. No neoadjuvant therapy was given to the selected pancreatic ductal adenocarcinoma patients before their surgery. Some clones are missing from TCRdb's copy, which holds only in-frame ones; the method was immunoSEQ multiplex PCR. The data show around 15,000 clones, about 93% seen once. The sample consisted of PBMCs. The source is a human donor with pancreatic ductal adenocarcinoma.

The chain combines TRBV25-1 with TRBJ1-4; D gene ambiguous. V was shortened by 3 bases and J by 3 bases, with 5 bases between the two germline ends. Germline assignment: CDR1 MGHDK and CDR2 SYGVNS. The CDR3 runs to 13 residues. The DNA of the CDR3 is TGTGCCAGCAGTGACCGTCCTAATGAAAAACTGTTTTTT. This sequence encodes CASSDRPNEKLFF.

This clone was detected only a few times. V and J are TRBV4-2 and TRBJ2-2, with D unclear. Per the germline V gene, CDR1 is LGHNA and CDR2 is YNFKEQ. The CDR3 length is 15 residues. Trimming cost V 0 bases and J 1 base, with 6 bases left between them. The DNA of the CDR3 is TGTGCCAGCAGCCAAGATCCCGGGAACACCGGGGAGCTGTTTTTT. Translated: CASSQDPGNTGELFF.

This sequence joins TRBV9 and TRBJ1-2; 11 bases align to TRBD1. Germline loops: CDR1 SGDLS, CDR2 YYNGEE. The CDR3 sequence is 17 residues long. Losses at the gene ends were 2 bases for V and 6 bases for J; bases not matched to a gene: 12. The CDR3 region is CASSVQPGGQGVNGYTF. Here the CDR3 DNA reads TGTGCCAGCAGCGTGCAACCTGGGGGACAGGGGGTCAATGGCTACACCTTC.

CDR3 DNA: TGTGCCAGCAGCTTGCCGGGACTAGCGGGGGGTGGGACCGGGGAGCTGTTTTTT. This sequence encodes CASSLPGLAGGGTGELFF. This chain joins TRBV11-3 and TRBJ2-2; 15 bases are shared with TRBD2. Germline trimming cut 3 bases from V and 5 bases from J; bases unmatched to any gene: 7. The CDR3 has 18 amino acids. Germline CDR1 is SGHNT and CDR2 is YENEEA.